What follows is one TCR beta chain and its context. This sample is drawn from a study of shared T cell receptors in the human thymus. Looked up from germline, CDR1 is SGHTA and CDR2 is FQGTGA. This CDR3 comprises 18 residues. Germline trimming cut 6 bases from V and 2 bases from J; bases unmatched to any gene: 10. Profiling relied on immunoSEQ multiplex PCR, and the TCRdb table lists in-frame clones only, not all of them. The sample carries more than 550,000 clones, approximately 85% recorded once. The sample also formed part of further work on human thymus T cells.

The material sequenced was thymocytes. This receptor was identified in a girl less than two years old with a congenital heart defect. The chain couples TRBV7-3 to TRBJ2-6; 10 bases agree with TRBD1. CDR3 DNA sequence: TGTGCCAGCAGTCCAAAGGGACAGGGGAGCGCTGGGGCCAACGTCCTGACTTTC. Protein product: CASSPKGQGSAGANVLTF.